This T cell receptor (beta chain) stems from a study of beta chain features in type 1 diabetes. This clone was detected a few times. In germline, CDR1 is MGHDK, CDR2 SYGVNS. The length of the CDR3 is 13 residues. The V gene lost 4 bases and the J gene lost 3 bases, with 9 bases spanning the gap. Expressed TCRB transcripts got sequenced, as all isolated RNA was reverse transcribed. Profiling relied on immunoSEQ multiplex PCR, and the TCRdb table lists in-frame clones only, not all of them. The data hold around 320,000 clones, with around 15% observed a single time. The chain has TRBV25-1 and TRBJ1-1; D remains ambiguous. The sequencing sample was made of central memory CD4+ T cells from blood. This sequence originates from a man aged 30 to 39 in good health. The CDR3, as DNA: TGTGCCAGCAGTGGAGGCGTGTACACTGAAGCTTTCTTT. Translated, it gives CASSGGVYTEAFF.